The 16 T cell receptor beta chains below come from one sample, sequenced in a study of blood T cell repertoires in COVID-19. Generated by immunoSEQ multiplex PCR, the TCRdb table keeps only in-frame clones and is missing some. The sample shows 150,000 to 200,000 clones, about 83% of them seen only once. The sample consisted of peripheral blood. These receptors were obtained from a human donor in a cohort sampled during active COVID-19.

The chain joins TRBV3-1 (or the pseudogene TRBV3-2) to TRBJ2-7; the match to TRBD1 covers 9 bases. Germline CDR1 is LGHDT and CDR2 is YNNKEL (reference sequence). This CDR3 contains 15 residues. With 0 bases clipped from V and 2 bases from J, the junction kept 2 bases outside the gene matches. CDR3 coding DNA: TGTGCCAGCAGCCAAGAGGACAGGGGTACCTACGAGCAGTACTTC. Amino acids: CASSQEDRGTYEQYF.

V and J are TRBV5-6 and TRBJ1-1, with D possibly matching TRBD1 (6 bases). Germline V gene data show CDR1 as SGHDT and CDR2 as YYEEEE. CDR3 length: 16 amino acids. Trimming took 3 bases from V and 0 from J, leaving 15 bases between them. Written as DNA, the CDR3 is TGTGCCAGCAGCTCCCCCTGGACAGCCCTGAACACTGAAGCTTTCTTT. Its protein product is CASSSPWTALNTEAFF.

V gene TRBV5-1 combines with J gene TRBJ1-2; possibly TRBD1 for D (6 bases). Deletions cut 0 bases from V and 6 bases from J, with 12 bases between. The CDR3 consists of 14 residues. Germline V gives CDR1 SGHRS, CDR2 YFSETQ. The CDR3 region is CASSLGNRDDGYTF. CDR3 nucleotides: TGCGCCAGCAGCTTGGGCAACAGGGATGATGGCTACACCTTC.

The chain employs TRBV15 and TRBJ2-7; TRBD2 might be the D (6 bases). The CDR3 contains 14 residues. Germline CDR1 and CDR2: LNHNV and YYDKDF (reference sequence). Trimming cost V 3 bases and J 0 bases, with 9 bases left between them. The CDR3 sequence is CATSRVSGSYEQYF. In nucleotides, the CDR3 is TGTGCCACCAGCAGGGTTAGCGGCTCCTACGAGCAGTACTTC.

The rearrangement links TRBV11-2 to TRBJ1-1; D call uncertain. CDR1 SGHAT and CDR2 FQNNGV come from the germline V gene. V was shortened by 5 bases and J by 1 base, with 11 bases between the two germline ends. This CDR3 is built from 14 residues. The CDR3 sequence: CASSHSNQNTEAFF. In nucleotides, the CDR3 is TGTGCCAGCAGCCATAGTAACCAGAACACTGAAGCTTTCTTT. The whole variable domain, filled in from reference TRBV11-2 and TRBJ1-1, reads EAGVAQSPRYKIIEKRQSVAFWCNPISGHATLYWYQQILGQGPKLLIQFQNNGVVDDSQLPKDRFSAERLKGVDSTLKIQPAKLEDSAVYLCASSHSNQNTEAFFGQGTRLTVV.

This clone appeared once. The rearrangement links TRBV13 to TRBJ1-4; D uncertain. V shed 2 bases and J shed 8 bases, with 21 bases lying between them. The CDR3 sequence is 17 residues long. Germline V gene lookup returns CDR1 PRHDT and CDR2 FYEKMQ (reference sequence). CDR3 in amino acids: CASSLTEEPVKSEKLFF. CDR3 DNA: TGTGCCAGCAGCTTAACGGAGGAGCCCGTTAAATCCGAAAAACTGTTTTTT.

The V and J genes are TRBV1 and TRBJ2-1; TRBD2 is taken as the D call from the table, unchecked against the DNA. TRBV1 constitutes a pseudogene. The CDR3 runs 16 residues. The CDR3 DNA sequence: TGCACCAGCAGCCCCAAGAAGGGTACTAGCGCAAATGAGCAGTTCTTC. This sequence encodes CTSSPKKGTSANEQFF.

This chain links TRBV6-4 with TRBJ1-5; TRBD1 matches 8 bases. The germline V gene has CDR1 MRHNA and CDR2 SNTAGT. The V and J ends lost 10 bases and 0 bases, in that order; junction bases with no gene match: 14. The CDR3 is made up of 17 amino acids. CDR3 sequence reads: CATTSDRGSYSNQPQHF. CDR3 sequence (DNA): TGTGCCACCACGTCCGACAGGGGATCTTATAGCAATCAGCCCCAGCATTTT.

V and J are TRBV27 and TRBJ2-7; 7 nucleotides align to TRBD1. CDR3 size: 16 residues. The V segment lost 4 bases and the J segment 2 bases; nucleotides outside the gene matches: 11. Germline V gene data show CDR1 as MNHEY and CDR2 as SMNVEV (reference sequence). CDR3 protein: CASSSLTGTDTYEQYF. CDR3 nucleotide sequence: TGTGCCAGCAGTTCTCTGACCGGGACAGATACCTACGAGCAGTACTTC.

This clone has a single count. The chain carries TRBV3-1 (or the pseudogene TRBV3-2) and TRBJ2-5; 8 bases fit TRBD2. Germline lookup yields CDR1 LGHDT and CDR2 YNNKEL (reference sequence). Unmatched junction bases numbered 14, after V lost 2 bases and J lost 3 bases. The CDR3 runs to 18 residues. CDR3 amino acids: CASSQWGTSGGGKETQYF. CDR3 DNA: TGTGCCAGCAGCCAATGGGGGACTAGTGGGGGCGGCAAAGAGACCCAGTACTTC.

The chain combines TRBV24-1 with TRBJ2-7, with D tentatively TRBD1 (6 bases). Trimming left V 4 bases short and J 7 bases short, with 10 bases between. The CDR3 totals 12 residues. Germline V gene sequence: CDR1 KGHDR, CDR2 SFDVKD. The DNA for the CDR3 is TGTGCCACCAGTGAACCAGACAGGGAGCAGTACTTC. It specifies CATSEPDREQYF.

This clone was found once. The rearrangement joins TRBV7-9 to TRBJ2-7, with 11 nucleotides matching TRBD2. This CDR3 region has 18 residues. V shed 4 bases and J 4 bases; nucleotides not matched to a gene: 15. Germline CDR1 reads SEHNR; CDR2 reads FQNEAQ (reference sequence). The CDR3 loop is CASSSATSGSSFSYEQYF. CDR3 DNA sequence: TGTGCCAGCAGCTCAGCTACTAGCGGGAGTTCTTTTTCTTACGAGCAGTACTTC. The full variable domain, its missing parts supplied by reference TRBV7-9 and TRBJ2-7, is DTGVSQNPRHKITKRGQNVTFRCDPISEHNRLYWYRQTLGQGPEFLTYFQNEAQLEKSRLLSDRFSAERPKGSFSTLEIQRTEQGDSAMYLCASSSATSGSSFSYEQYFGPGTRLTVT.

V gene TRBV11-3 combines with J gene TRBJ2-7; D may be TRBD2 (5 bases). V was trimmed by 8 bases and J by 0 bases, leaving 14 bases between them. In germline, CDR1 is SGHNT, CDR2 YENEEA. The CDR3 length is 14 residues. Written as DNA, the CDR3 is TGTGCCAGCCGGAGGACGGCGGGCTCCTACGAGCAGTACTTC. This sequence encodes CASRRTAGSYEQYF.

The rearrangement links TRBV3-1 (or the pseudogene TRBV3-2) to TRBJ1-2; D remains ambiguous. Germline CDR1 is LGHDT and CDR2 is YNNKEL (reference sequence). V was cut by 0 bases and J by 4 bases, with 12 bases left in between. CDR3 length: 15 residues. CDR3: CASSQERSGIYGYTF. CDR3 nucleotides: TGTGCCAGCAGCCAAGAAAGGTCAGGAATCTATGGCTACACCTTC.

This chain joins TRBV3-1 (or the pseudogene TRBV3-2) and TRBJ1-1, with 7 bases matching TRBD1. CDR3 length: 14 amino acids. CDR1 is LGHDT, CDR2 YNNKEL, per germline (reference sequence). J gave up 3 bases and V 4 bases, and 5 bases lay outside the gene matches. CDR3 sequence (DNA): TGTGCCAGCAGCCCACAGGGGTCCCACACTGAAGCTTTCTTT. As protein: CASSPQGSHTEAFF.

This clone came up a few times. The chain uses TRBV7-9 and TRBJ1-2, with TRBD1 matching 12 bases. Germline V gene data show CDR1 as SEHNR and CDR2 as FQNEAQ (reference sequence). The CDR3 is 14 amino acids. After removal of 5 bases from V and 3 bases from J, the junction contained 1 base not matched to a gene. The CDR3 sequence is CASSGTGGDYGYTF. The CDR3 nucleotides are TGTGCCAGCAGCGGGACAGGGGGCGACTATGGCTACACCTTC.